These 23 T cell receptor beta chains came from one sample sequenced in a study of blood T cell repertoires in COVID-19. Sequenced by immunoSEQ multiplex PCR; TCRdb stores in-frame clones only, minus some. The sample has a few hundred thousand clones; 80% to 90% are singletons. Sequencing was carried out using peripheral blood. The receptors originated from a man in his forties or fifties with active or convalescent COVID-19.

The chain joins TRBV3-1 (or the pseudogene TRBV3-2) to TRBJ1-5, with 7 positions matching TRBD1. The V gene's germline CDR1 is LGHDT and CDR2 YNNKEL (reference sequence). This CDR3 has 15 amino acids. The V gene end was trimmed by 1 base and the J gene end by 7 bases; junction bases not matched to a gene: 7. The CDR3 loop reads CASSQVTGAGQPQHF. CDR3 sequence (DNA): TGTGCCAGCAGCCAAGTAACAGGGGCTGGGCAGCCCCAGCATTTT.

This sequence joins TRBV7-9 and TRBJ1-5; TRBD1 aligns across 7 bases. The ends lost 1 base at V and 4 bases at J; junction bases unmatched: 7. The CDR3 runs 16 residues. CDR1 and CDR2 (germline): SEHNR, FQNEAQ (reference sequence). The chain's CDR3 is CASSLGGGRPNQPQHF. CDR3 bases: TGTGCCAGCAGCTTAGGAGGGGGCCGGCCTAATCAGCCCCAGCATTTT.

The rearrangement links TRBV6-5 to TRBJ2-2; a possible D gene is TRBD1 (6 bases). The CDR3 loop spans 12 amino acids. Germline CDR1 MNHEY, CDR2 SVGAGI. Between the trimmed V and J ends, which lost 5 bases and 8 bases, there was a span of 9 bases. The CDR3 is CASSRGQGELFF. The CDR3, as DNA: TGTGCCAGCAGTCGTGGACAGGGGGAGCTGTTTTTT.

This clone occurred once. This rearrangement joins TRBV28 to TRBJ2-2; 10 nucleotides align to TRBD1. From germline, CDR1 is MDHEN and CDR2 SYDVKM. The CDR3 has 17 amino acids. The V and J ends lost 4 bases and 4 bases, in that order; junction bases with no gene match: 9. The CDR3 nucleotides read TGTGCCAGCAGTTGGGCCGGGACAGGGGATAGCACCGGGGAGCTGTTTTTT. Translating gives CASSWAGTGDSTGELFF.

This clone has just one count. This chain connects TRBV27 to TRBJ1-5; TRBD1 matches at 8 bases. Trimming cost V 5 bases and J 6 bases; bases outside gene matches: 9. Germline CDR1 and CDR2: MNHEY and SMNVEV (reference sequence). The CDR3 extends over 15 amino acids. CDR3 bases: TGTGCCAGCAGTAAGACCGGGACAGGTACTCAGCCCCAGCATTTT. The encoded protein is CASSKTGTGTQPQHF.

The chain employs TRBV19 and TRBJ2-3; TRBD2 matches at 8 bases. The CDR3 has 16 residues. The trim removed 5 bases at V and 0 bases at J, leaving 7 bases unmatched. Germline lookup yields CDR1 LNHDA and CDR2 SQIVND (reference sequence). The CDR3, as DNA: TGTGCCAGTAGTGTACTAGCGGAAATAAGCACAGATACGCAGTATTTT. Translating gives CASSVLAEISTDTQYF.

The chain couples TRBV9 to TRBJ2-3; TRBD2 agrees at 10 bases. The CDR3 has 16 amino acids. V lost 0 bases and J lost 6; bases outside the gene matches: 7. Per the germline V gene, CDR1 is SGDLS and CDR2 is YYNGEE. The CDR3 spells CASSVGASGSTDTQYF. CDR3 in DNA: TGTGCCAGCAGCGTAGGGGCTAGCGGGAGTACGGATACGCAGTATTTT.

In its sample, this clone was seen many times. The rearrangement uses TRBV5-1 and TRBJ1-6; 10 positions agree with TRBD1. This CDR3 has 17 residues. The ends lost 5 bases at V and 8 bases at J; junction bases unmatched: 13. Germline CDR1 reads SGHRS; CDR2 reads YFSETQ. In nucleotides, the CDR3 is TGCGCCAGCAGGCCAGACAGGGGGCGTAGAGTGGATTCACCCCTCCACTTT. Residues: CASRPDRGRRVDSPLHF.

The CDR3: CASRGLGRGNEQFF. In nucleotides, the CDR3 is TGTGCCAGCAGAGGATTGGGCAGGGGTAATGAGCAGTTCTTC. The chain employs TRBV6-5 and TRBJ2-1, with D possibly TRBD1 on 6 matching bases. Per the germline V gene, CDR1 is MNHEY and CDR2 is SVGAGI. The V end was cut by 6 bases, the J end by 7 bases, with 16 bases between. CDR3 length: 14 amino acids.

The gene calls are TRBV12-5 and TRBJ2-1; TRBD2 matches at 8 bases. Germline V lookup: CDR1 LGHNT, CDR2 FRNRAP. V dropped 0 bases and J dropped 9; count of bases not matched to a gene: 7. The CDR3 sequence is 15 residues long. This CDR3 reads CASGLVSGGPGEQFF. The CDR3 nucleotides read TGTGCTAGTGGTTTGGTATCGGGGGGGCCGGGTGAGCAGTTCTTC.

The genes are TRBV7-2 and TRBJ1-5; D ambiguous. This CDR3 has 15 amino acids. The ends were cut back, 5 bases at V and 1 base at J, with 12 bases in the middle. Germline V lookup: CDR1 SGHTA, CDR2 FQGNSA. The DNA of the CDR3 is TGTGCCAGCAGCCCCCAAGCTAGGAGCAATCAGCCCCAGCATTTT. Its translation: CASSPQARSNQPQHF.

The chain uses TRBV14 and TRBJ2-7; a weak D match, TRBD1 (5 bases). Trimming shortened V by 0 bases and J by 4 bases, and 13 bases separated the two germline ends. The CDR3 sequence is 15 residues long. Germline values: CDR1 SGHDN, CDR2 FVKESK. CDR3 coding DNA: TGTGCCAGCAGCCAAGATTATGGGGCGCAGTACGAGCAGTACTTC. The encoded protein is CASSQDYGAQYEQYF. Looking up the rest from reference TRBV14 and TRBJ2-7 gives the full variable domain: EAGVTQFPSHSVIEKGQTVTLRCDPISGHDNLYWYRRVMGKEIKFLLHFVKESKQDESGMPNNRFLAERTGGTYSTLKVQPAELEDSGVYFCASSQDYGAQYEQYFGPGTRLTVT.

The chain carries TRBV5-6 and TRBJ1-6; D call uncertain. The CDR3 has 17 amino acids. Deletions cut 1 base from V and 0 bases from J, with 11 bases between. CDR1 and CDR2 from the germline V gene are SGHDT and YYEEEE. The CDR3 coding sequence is TGTGCCAGCAGCTTGAGCACCACGGGCTCCTATAATTCACCCCTCCACTTT. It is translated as CASSLSTTGSYNSPLHF.

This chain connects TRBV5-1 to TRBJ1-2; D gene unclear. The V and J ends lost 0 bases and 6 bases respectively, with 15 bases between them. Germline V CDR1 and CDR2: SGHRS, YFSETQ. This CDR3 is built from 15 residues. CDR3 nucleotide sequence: TGCGCCAGCAGCTTGGGAGTCGGGAAAAACGATGGCTACACCTTC. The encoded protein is CASSLGVGKNDGYTF.

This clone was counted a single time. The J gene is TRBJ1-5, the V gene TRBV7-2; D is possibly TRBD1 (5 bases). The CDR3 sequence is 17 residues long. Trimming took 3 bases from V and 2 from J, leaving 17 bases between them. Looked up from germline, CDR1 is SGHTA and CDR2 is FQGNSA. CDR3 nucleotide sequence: TGTGCCAGCAGCTTTATAGGTCAGGGAAAGGGCAATCAGCCCCAGCATTTT. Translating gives CASSFIGQGKGNQPQHF. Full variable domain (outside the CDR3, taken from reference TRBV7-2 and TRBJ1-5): GAGVSQSPSNKVTEKGKDVELRCDPISGHTALYWYRQSLGQGLEFLIYFQGNSAPDKSGLPSDRFSAERTGGSVSTLTIQRTQQEDSAVYLCASSFIGQGKGNQPQHFGDGTRLSIL.

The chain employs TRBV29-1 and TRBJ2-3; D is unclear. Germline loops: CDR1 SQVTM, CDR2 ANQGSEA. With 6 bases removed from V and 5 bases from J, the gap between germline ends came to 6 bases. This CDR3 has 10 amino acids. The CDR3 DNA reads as TGCAGCGTCGCGGTAGATACGCAGTATTTT. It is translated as CSVAVDTQYF.

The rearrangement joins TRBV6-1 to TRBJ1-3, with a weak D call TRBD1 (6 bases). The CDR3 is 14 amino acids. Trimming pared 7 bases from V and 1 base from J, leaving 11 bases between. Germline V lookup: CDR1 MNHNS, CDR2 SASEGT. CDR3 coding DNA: TGTGCCAGCATCCGGACAGCTTCTGGAAACACCATATATTTT. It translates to CASIRTASGNTIYF.

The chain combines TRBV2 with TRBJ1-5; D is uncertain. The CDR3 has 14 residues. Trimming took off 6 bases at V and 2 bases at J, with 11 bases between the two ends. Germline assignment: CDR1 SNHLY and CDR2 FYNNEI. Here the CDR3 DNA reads TGTGCCAGCAGCCGGGATTTGGGCAATCAGCCCCAGCATTTT. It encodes CASSRDLGNQPQHF.

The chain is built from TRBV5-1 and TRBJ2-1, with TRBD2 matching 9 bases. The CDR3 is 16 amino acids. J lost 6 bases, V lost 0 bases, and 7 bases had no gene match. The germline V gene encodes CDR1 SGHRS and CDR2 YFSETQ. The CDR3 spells CASSLDQVLAGNEQFF. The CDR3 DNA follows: TGCGCCAGCAGCTTGGATCAGGTACTAGCGGGCAATGAGCAGTTCTTC.

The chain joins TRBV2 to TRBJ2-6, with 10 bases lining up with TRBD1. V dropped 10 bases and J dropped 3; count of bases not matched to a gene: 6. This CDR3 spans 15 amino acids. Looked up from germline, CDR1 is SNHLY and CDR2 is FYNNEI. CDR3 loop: CAIRQGALGANVLTF. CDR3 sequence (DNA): TGTGCCATCCGACAGGGGGCGCTTGGGGCCAACGTCCTGACTTTC.

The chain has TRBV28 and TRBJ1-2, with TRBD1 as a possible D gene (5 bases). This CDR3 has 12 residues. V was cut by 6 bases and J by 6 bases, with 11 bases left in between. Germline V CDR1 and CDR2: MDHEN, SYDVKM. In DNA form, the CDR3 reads TGTGCCAGCAGCAGGGATCCCGATGGCTACACCTTC. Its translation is CASSRDPDGYTF.

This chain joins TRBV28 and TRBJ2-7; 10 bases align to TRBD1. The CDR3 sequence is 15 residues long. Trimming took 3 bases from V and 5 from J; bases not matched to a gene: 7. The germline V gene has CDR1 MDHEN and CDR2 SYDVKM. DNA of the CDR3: TGTGCCAGCAGTTTCCGGACAGGGGGTCAGGACGAGCAGTACTTC. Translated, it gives CASSFRTGGQDEQYF.

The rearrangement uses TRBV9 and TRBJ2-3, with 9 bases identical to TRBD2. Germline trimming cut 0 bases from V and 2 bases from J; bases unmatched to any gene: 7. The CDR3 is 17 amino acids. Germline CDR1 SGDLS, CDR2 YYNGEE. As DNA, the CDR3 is TGTGCCAGCAGCGTAGGTGGTAGCGGGGGTTTCACAGATACGCAGTATTTT. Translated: CASSVGGSGGFTDTQYF. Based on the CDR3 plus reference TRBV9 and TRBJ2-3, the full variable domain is DSGVTQTPKHLITATGQRVTLRCSPRSGDLSVYWYQQSLDQGLQFLIQYYNGEERAKGNILERFSAQQFPDLHSELNLSSLELGDSALYFCASSVGGSGGFTDTQYFGPGTRLTVL.